The 17 T cell receptor beta chains in this list originate from one sample, sequenced in a study of blood T cell repertoires in COVID-19. Sequenced by immunoSEQ multiplex PCR; TCRdb stores in-frame clones only, minus some. The top ten hold less than 2% of the sample, which has about 410,000 clones, around nine tenths seen once. The sample consisted of peripheral blood. These receptor sequences come from a middle-aged woman with COVID-19, enrolled during active disease.

As DNA, the CDR3 is TGTGCCAGCAGTGTTAGCGGGAGGACCTACAATGAGCAGTTCTTC. Translating it yields CASSVSGRTYNEQFF. The V gene is TRBV2, the J gene TRBJ2-1, with 10 nucleotides matching TRBD2. CDR1 and CDR2 from the germline V gene are SNHLY and FYNNEI. The CDR3 has 15 residues. Trimming took 4 bases from V and 2 from J; bases not matched to a gene: 2.

The chain carries TRBV7-6 and TRBJ2-3; weak D call: TRBD2 (5 bases). This CDR3 spans 14 amino acids. Germline V CDR1 and CDR2: SGHVS, FNYEAQ. Trimming took 1 base from V and 5 from J, leaving 10 bases between them. The CDR3 DNA follows: TGTGCCAGCAGCTTAGTAGCGAGGGAAGATACGCAGTATTTT. Encoded protein: CASSLVAREDTQYF.

The chain couples TRBV28 to TRBJ1-2; 8 bases map to TRBD1. Trimming cost V 7 bases and J 6 bases; bases outside gene matches: 4. The CDR3 runs to 12 residues. Looked up from germline, CDR1 is MDHEN and CDR2 is SYDVKM. CDR3 in DNA: TGTGCCAGCAACGACAGGGGAGATGGCTACACCTTC. Amino acid sequence: CASNDRGDGYTF.

V and J are TRBV7-2 and TRBJ2-1, with 13 bases aligning to TRBD2. The CDR3 totals 19 residues. V dropped 5 bases and J dropped 6; count of bases not matched to a gene: 16. Germline V gives CDR1 SGHTA, CDR2 FQGNSA. The CDR3 DNA follows: TGTGCCAGCAGCGCCCGGACTAGCGGGAGTTTTTGGCGGAGCAATGAGCAGTTCTTC. Translating gives CASSARTSGSFWRSNEQFF.

V is TRBV19 and J is TRBJ2-3; D call uncertain. CDR3 length equals 14 residues. The V and J ends lost 5 bases and 2 bases respectively, with 11 bases between them. Per germline, CDR1 LNHDA and CDR2 SQIVND (reference sequence). The CDR3 region is CASSHITPTDTQYF. The CDR3 DNA follows: TGTGCCAGTAGTCACATTACCCCCACAGATACGCAGTATTTT.

The V call is TRBV4-3, the J call TRBJ2-6; D may be TRBD1 (8 bases). CDR1 LGHNA and CDR2 YSLEER come from the germline V gene. The CDR3 has 20 amino acids. The V end was cut by 0 bases, the J end by 0 bases, with 18 bases between. The CDR3, as DNA: TGCGCCAGCAGCCAAGAACTACAGGGGGGGGGCCTCTCTGGGGCCAACGTCCTGACTTTC. This encodes CASSQELQGGGLSGANVLTF.

V is TRBV5-4 and J is TRBJ2-7; D might be TRBD2 (5 bases). This CDR3 has 17 amino acids. V lost 0 bases to trimming and J lost 2 bases, with 18 bases between them. Germline V gene lookup returns CDR1 SGHNT and CDR2 YYREEE (reference sequence). In nucleotides, the CDR3 is TGTGCCAGCAGCTTGGGAGGGAGTGGAAATAAAGCCTACGAGCAGTACTTC. Translation gives CASSLGGSGNKAYEQYF. The full variable domain, its missing parts supplied by reference TRBV5-4 and TRBJ2-7, is ETGVTQSPTHLIKTRGQQVTLRCSSQSGHNTVSWYQQALGQGPQFIFQYYREEENGRGNFPPRFSGLQFPNYSSELNVNALELDDSALYLCASSLGGSGNKAYEQYFGPGTRLTVT.

This chain links TRBV12-3 or TRBV12-4 with TRBJ1-2; a possible D gene is TRBD1 (5 bases). The CDR3 covers 13 residues. Between the trimmed V and J ends, which lost 5 bases and 4 bases, there was a span of 11 bases. The CDR3 spells CASSPRTSYGYTF. The DNA for the CDR3 is TGTGCCAGCAGTCCCCGGACATCCTATGGCTACACCTTC.

The chain uses TRBV4-3 and TRBJ2-4, with TRBD1 matching 7 bases. V shed 3 bases and J 0 bases; nucleotides not matched to a gene: 5. This CDR3 has 16 amino acids. Germline V gives CDR1 LGHNA, CDR2 YSLEER. In nucleotides, the CDR3 is TGCGCCAGCAGCCACGACAGGGAAGGAGCCAAAAACATTCAGTACTTC. It translates to CASSHDREGAKNIQYF.

The chain employs TRBV9 and TRBJ2-7; possibly TRBD1 for D (5 bases). The CDR3 contains 18 residues. Germline lookup yields CDR1 SGDLS and CDR2 YYNGEE. Trimming shortened V by 0 bases and J by 6 bases, and 25 bases separated the two germline ends. For the CDR3, the DNA is TGTGCCAGCAGCGTAGCCGGCGCAGGGAATGGGGTGGGAAGCGAGCAGTACTTC. This sequence encodes CASSVAGAGNGVGSEQYF.

This clone was observed a single time. This chain connects TRBV7-2 to TRBJ1-2; D gene unclear. Trimming removed 2 bases at V and 5 bases at J, with 9 bases between. In germline, CDR1 is SGHTA, CDR2 FQGNSA. This CDR3 has 13 amino acids. CDR3 region: CASSLLRNYGYTF. The CDR3 nucleotides read TGTGCCAGCAGCTTACTCAGGAATTATGGCTACACCTTC.

The genes are TRBV7-6 and TRBJ2-1; 8 nucleotides agree with TRBD2. The CDR3 consists of 17 residues. Germline CDR1 SGHVS, CDR2 FNYEAQ. Trimming took 1 base from V and 3 from J; bases not matched to a gene: 8. The CDR3 DNA follows: TGTGCCAGCAGCTTAGGTTGGGCGGGAGGCTTCTACAATGAGCAGTTCTTC. Its protein product is CASSLGWAGGFYNEQFF.

This clone was observed many times. J is TRBJ1-2 and V is TRBV11-2; unclear D gene. The V gene lost 2 bases and the J gene lost 3 bases, with 16 bases spanning the gap. In germline, CDR1 is SGHAT, CDR2 FQNNGV. The CDR3 length is 16 residues. CDR3 in amino acids: CASSLIIAAPYYGYTF. The CDR3 region has the DNA TGTGCCAGCAGCTTAATTATAGCAGCACCCTACTATGGCTACACCTTC. The full variable domain, completed using reference TRBV11-2 and TRBJ1-2, is EAGVAQSPRYKIIEKRQSVAFWCNPISGHATLYWYQQILGQGPKLLIQFQNNGVVDDSQLPKDRFSAERLKGVDSTLKIQPAKLEDSAVYLCASSLIIAAPYYGYTFGSGTRLTVV.

The chain links TRBV7-2 to TRBJ1-4, with TRBD1 identical over 8 bases. The V gene's germline CDR1 is SGHTA and CDR2 FQGNSA. The CDR3 sequence is 15 residues long. J was trimmed by 0 bases and V by 6 bases; bases with no gene match: 3. The CDR3 DNA is TGTGCCAGCAGACAGGGGGGTGCAACTAATGAAAAACTGTTTTTT. This gives the protein CASRQGGATNEKLFF.

The V and J genes are TRBV2 and TRBJ2-3; 12 nucleotides match TRBD2. This CDR3 has 17 amino acids. The junction had 18 bases not matched to a gene; V was cut back by 9 bases and J by 8 bases. Germline assignment: CDR1 SNHLY and CDR2 FYNNEI. The CDR3 DNA is TGTGCCAGAACACCCCCAGGACTAGCGGGGAGGCTTGGTACGCAGTATTTT. It codes for CARTPPGLAGRLGTQYF.

This rearrangement joins TRBV12-5 to TRBJ2-2; a possible D gene is TRBD1 (6 bases). The V gene's germline CDR1 is LGHNT and CDR2 FRNRAP. This CDR3 comprises 14 residues. V was cut by 4 bases and J by 6 bases, with 12 bases left in between. CDR3 sequence reads: CASGSGEGAGELFF. CDR3 sequence (DNA): TGTGCTAGTGGTTCGGGCGAGGGGGCCGGGGAGCTGTTTTTT.

V and J are TRBV5-1 and TRBJ1-2; D remains ambiguous. The germline gives CDR1 SGHRS, CDR2 YFSETQ. The CDR3 covers 13 residues. V gave up 0 bases and J gave up 8 bases, with 11 bases separating them. The CDR3 sequence: CASSLDPVGGYTF. In DNA, the CDR3 is TGCGCCAGCAGCTTGGACCCCGTCGGGGGCTACACCTTC.